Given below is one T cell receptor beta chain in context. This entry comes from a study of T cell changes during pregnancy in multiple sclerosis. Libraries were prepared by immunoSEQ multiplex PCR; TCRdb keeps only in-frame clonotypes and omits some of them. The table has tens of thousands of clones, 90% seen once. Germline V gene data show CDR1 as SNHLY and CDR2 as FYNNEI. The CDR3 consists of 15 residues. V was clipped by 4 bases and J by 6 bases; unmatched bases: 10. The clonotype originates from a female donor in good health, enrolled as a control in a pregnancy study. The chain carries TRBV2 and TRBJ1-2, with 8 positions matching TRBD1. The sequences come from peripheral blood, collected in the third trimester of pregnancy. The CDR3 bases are TGTGCCAGCAGTGCCCTAGGGGGGACAGGAAATGGCTACACCTTC. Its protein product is CASSALGGTGNGYTF.